The rows below give T cell receptor beta chains drawn from one sample of a study of blood T cells in healthy people across ages. TCRdb itself ran the 5' RACE reads through MiXCR, one entry per CDR3 protein. The sample includes fewer than 900,000 distinct CDR3 sequences, over 45% seen only once; the top ten take around 32%. Sequences were obtained from blood. The receptors were sampled from a woman aged 55-70 years in good health. The CDR3 runs from the conserved cysteine through the conserved F or W. D genes are given only for firm matches. Rows may omit the clone size; those that give it use once, few, many or a size class.

j_call d_call clone_size v_call cdr3_nt cdr3_aa
TRBJ1-2 NA NA TRBV27 TGTGCCAGCAGAGACACAGGGATGGGCTACACCTTC CASRDTGMGYTF
TRBJ2-5 TRBD2 few TRBV14 TGTGCCAGCCTAAAGGGTAGCGGGAGACCGGAGACCCAGTACTTC CASLKGSGRPETQYF
TRBJ2-3 TRBD1 few TRBV20-1 TGCAGTGCCATAGACAGGGGGTCCATCACAGATACGCAGTATTTT CSAIDRGSITDTQYF
TRBJ2-7 NA few TRBV9 TGTGCCAGCAGCTCTCAGGTGAGCCGCCCCTACGAGCAGTACTTC CASSSQVSRPYEQYF
TRBJ2-5 NA many TRBV10-3 TGTGCCATCAGTGAGTCACAGGTCCAAGAGACCCAGTACTTC CAISESQVQETQYF
TRBJ2-3 NA NA TRBV18 TGTGCCAGCTCACCAGGCAGGAGCATAGATACGCAGTATTTT CASSPGRSIDTQYF
TRBJ2-3 NA once TRBV2 TGTGCCAGCAAAACTAGGGACCGAATACTCGATACGCAGTATTTT CASKTRDRILDTQYF
TRBJ1-6 NA NA TRBV7-3 TGTGCCAGCAGCTTAATGGGACGCTATTTTAATTCACCCCTCCACTTT CASSLMGRYFNSPLHF
TRBJ1-2 TRBD1 NA TRBV5-1 TGCGCCAGCAGTTTGGTGGCAGGGGGCGGCTATGGCTACACCTTC CASSLVAGGGYGYTF
TRBJ1-6 TRBD1 few TRBV12-3/TRBV12-4 TGTGCCAGCAGTCGGAGGACAGGGGTGAATTCACCCCTCCACTTT CASSRRTGVNSPLHF
TRBJ1-2 NA NA TRBV4-2 TGTGCCAGCGGCGAGTGGGAAAACTATGGCTACACCTTC CASGEWENYGYTF
TRBJ2-7 NA NA TRBV6-2/TRBV6-3 TGTGCCAGCAGTTACGCAAAGACAGGTTACGAGCAGTACTTC CASSYAKTGYEQYF
TRBJ2-1 NA few TRBV5-1 TGCGCCAGCAGCTTGGGAACTACTCCCTCCGCTGAGCAGTTCTTC CASSLGTTPSAEQFF
TRBJ2-1 NA NA TRBV7-3 TGTGCCAGCAGCTCAGCGGGTCCCTCCTACAATGAGCAGTTCTTC CASSSAGPSYNEQFF
TRBJ2-7 NA NA TRBV6-2/TRBV6-3 TGTGCCAGCAGTTCCGGAGGAGGGAAAGGGTACGAGCAGTACTTC CASSSGGGKGYEQYF
TRBJ2-7 TRBD1 NA TRBV5-8 TGTGCCAGCAGCTGGGGACAGGGGGTAACCTACGAGCAGTACTTC CASSWGQGVTYEQYF
TRBJ1-2 NA NA TRBV7-2 TGTGCCAGCAGCCCTCCGGAGACGGGCCACACCTTC CASSPPETGHTF
TRBJ2-1 TRBD2 NA TRBV3-1 TGTGCCAGCGGCCGGAGCGGGACCAACAATGAGCAGTTCTTC CASGRSGTNNEQFF
TRBJ2-1 NA few TRBV20-1 TGCAGTGCTCCCTCTTTGATCAATGAGCAGTTCTTC CSAPSLINEQFF
TRBJ2-5 TRBD1 many TRBV29-1 TGCAGCGTTGTAAGGACAGGGGTTGGGGAGACCCAGTACTTC CSVVRTGVGETQYF
TRBJ2-3 TRBD1 NA TRBV24-1 TGTGCCACCAGTGCCGGACAGGTCGCGACAGATACGCAGTATTTT CATSAGQVATDTQYF
TRBJ2-1 NA NA TRBV5-5 TGTGCCCGCAGCTCCCCCGAGTTAGGCTACTACAATGAGCAGTTCTTC CARSSPELGYYNEQFF
TRBJ2-7 NA NA TRBV20-1 TGCAGTGCTAGAGACTCCCGAGCGGTCTCTTCCTACAATGAGCAGTACTTC CSARDSRAVSSYNEQYF
TRBJ2-1 TRBD1 NA TRBV4-3 TGCGCCAGCAGCCAAGGTGGCGGACAGGGGCAGGATGAGCAGTTCTTC CASSQGGGQGQDEQFF
TRBJ1-1 NA once TRBV29-1 TGCAGCGGACACATTGACGTCACTGAAGCTTTCTTT CSGHIDVTEAFF
TRBJ2-7 NA NA TRBV4-2 TGTGCCAGCAGCCAACCACACTCAAGACAGGACGAGCAGTACTTC CASSQPHSRQDEQYF
TRBJ2-6 TRBD2 few TRBV4-2 TGTGCCAGCAGCCAAGATGGGGACTACTCTGGGGCCAACGTCCTGACTTTC CASSQDGDYSGANVLTF
TRBJ2-5 NA NA TRBV10-3 TGTGCCATCAATCTGGGGGGCCCGGGGGAGACCCAGTACTTC CAINLGGPGETQYF
TRBJ2-1 TRBD2 NA TRBV20-1 TGCAGTGCTATGCCCGGGAGGGCGGGGTCATATGAGCAGTTCTTC CSAMPGRAGSYEQFF
TRBJ1-1 NA few TRBV29-1 TGCAGCGTCCCCGAAAGGGAGAAGTACACTGAAGCTTTCTTT CSVPEREKYTEAFF
TRBJ1-1 NA NA TRBV4-2 TGTGCCAGCAGCCAAACCCCAAACGTCCGGAGAACTGAAGCTTTCTTT CASSQTPNVRRTEAFF
TRBJ2-7 NA few TRBV20-1 TGCAGTGCTAGTTCTCCTTCTCTCTCCTACAATGAGCAGTACTTC CSASSPSLSYNEQYF
TRBJ2-7 TRBD1 NA TRBV4-2 TGTGCCAGCAGCCAAACCGGGACAGGATACGAGCAGTACTTC CASSQTGTGYEQYF
TRBJ1-2 NA NA TRBV12-3/TRBV12-4 TGTGCCAGCAGTGTGGAACAGACGTCAGGCTACACCTTC CASSVEQTSGYTF
TRBJ2-2 NA NA TRBV28 TGTGCCAGCAGTTTGGGGGGAATGAACACCGGGGAGCTGTTTTTT CASSLGGMNTGELFF
TRBJ2-1 TRBD2 NA TRBV6-2/TRBV6-3 TGTGCCAGCAAACTGGCGGGAGTGGAGCAGTTCTTC CASKLAGVEQFF
TRBJ1-5 TRBD1 NA TRBV29-1 TGCAGCGCCTCGTCGGGACAGGGTGGCAATCAGCCCCAGCATTTT CSASSGQGGNQPQHF
TRBJ2-1 TRBD1 once TRBV5-1 TGCGCCAGCAGCTACCTACAGGGGGACAATGAGCAGTTCTTC CASSYLQGDNEQFF
TRBJ2-1 NA NA TRBV5-1 TGCGCCAGCAGCTCCGGGACCTTCCAGTTCTTC CASSSGTFQFF
TRBJ1-2 NA NA TRBV7-2 TGTGCCAGCAGCTTATCTGTAGCAGTATCTAACTATGGCTACACCTTC CASSLSVAVSNYGYTF